This T cell receptor (beta chain) was recovered during a study of T cell clonality in common variable immunodeficiency. Study conclusions and caveats: Common variable immunodeficiency TCR beta sequences reportedly had fewer deletions and N-nucleotide insertions.

This CDR3 contains 15 residues. Trimming removed 5 bases from V and 7 bases from J; junction bases left unmatched: 7. Germline CDR1 MNHEY, CDR2 SVGEGT. TCRdb's copy holds only in-frame clones and misses some; the assay was immunoSEQ multiplex PCR. The sample includes around 19,000 clones, none of them occurring once. This clone showed up just a few times. Its cognate antigen is unknown. The missing CDR3 end, 3 residues past where the read stops, is filled in from the germline J gene. The sample taken for sequencing was peripheral blood mononuclear cells. This TCR came from a human donor with common variable immunodeficiency. The J gene is TRBJ2-1, the V gene TRBV6-2 or TRBV6-3; 11 nucleotides agree with TRBD2. The covered CDR3 bases are TGTGCCAGCAGTAGGCTAGCGGGAGGTGGTAATGAG. It specifies CASSRLAGGGNE. Given in full, the CDR3 is CASSRLAGGGNEQFF.